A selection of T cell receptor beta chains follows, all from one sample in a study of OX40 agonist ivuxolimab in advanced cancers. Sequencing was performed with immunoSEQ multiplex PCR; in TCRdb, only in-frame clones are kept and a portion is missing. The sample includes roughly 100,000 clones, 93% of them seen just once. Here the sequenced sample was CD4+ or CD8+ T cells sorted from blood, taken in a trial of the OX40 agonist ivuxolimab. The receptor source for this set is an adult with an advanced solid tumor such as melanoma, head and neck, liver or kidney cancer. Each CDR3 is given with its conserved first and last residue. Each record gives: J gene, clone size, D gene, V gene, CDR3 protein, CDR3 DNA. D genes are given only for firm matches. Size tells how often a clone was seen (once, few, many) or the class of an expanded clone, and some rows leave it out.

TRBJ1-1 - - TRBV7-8 CASSGRRTMITEAFF TGTGCCAGCAGCGGACGGAGGACAATGATCACTGAAGCTTTCTTT
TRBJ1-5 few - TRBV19 CASSIFGQPQHF TGTGCCAGTAGTATATTCGGGCAGCCCCAGCATTTT
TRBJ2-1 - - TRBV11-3 CASRLAGEQFF TGTGCCAGCAGATTAGCCGGAGAGCAGTTCTTC
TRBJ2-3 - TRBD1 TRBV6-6 CASSILGGQGYDTQYF TGTGCCAGCAGCATCTTGGGGGGACAGGGGTACGATACGCAGTATTTT
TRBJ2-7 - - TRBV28 CASSFTTRVYEQYF TGTGCCAGCAGTTTTACCACTAGAGTTTACGAGCAGTACTTC
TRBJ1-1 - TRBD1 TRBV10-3 CAISRGQNEAFF TGTGCCATCAGCCGGGGACAGAATGAAGCTTTCTTT
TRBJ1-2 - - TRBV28 CASRSGVSAGYTF TGTGCCAGCAGATCGGGAGTAAGTGCTGGCTACACCTTC
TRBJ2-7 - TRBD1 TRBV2 CASKGTGRYEQYF TGTGCCAGCAAGGGGACAGGGCGGTACGAGCAGTACTTC
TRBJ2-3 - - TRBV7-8 CASSRGPDTQYF TGTGCCAGCAGTAGGGGTCCAGATACGCAGTATTTT
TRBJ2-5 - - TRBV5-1 CASSLTGETQYF TGCGCCAGCAGCTTGACCGGCGAGACCCAGTACTTC
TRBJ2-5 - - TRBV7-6 CASSLTETQYF TGTGCCAGCAGCTTAACGGAGACCCAGTACTTC
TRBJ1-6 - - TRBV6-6 CASSYSSSYNSPLHF TGTGCCAGCAGTTACTCGAGCTCCTATAATTCACCCCTCCACTTT
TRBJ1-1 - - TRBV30 CAWSVGVNTEAFF TGTGCCTGGAGTGTAGGGGTGAACACTGAAGCTTTCTTT
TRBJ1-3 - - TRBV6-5 CASSYSGVGIGNTIYF TGTGCCAGCAGTTATTCGGGAGTGGGTATTGGAAACACCATATATTTT
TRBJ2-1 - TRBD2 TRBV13 CASSLEAGGPQFF TGTGCCAGCAGCTTAGAAGCGGGAGGGCCGCAGTTCTTC
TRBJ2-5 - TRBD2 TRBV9 CASSGGTSGGPVDGTQYF TGTGCCAGCAGCGGAGGGACTAGCGGGGGGCCCGTGGATGGAACCCAGTACTTC
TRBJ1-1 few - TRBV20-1 CSARVRDGAFF TGCAGTGCTAGAGTGAGGGACGGAGCTTTCTTT
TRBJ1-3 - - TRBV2 CASSEVILGSGNTIYF TGTGCCAGCAGTGAAGTTATTTTGGGATCTGGAAACACCATATATTTT
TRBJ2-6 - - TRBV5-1 CASSLGTAGANVLTF TGCGCCAGCAGCTTGGGGACCGCTGGGGCCAACGTCCTGACTTTC
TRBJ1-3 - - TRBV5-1 CASSLTPGSGNTIYF TGCGCCAGCAGCTTGACTCCTGGCTCTGGAAACACCATATATTTT
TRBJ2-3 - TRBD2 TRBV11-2 CASSWTSGEVTDTQYF TGTGCCAGCAGCTGGACCAGCGGGGAGGTTACAGATACGCAGTATTTT
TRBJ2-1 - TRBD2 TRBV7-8 CASSFPQRATSGSYNEQFF TGTGCCAGCAGCTTCCCCCAGCGGGCGACTAGCGGGAGCTACAATGAGCAGTTCTTC
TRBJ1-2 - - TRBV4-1 CASSQLGGYTF TGCGCCAGCAGCCAGCTGGGGGGCTACACCTTC
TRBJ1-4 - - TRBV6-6 CASRFRFANEKLFF TGTGCCAGCAGGTTCCGATTCGCTAATGAAAAACTGTTTTTT
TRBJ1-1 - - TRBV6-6 CASSFMDHKGEAFF TGTGCCAGCAGTTTCATGGACCATAAGGGCGAAGCTTTCTTT
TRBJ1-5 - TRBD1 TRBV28 CASSGGQSNQPQHF TGTGCCAGCAGTGGGGGACAGAGCAATCAGCCCCAGCATTTT
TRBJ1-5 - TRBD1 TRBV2 CASRGTGEAQPQHF TGTGCCAGCAGAGGGACAGGGGAAGCTCAGCCCCAGCATTTT